The present T cell receptor beta chain was sequenced within a study of shared clonotypes between healthy human individuals. Germline CDR1 KGHSH, CDR2 LQKENI. The V and J ends lost 6 bases and 0 bases respectively, with 12 bases between them. This CDR3 has 15 amino acids. Generated by immunoSEQ multiplex PCR, the TCRdb table keeps only in-frame clones and is missing some. The table lists some 650,000 clones, around 97% of them singletons. Sequencing was done on a sample of naive CD4+ T cells sorted from blood. Specified subset: CD45RA+ positively selected. The clonotype originates from a young woman in good health. This rearrangement joins TRBV18 to TRBJ1-3; maybe TRBD1 (5 bases). The CDR3 is CASSQGQSSGNTIYF. The CDR3 region has the DNA TGTGCCAGCTCCCAAGGACAAAGCTCTGGAAACACCATATATTTT.